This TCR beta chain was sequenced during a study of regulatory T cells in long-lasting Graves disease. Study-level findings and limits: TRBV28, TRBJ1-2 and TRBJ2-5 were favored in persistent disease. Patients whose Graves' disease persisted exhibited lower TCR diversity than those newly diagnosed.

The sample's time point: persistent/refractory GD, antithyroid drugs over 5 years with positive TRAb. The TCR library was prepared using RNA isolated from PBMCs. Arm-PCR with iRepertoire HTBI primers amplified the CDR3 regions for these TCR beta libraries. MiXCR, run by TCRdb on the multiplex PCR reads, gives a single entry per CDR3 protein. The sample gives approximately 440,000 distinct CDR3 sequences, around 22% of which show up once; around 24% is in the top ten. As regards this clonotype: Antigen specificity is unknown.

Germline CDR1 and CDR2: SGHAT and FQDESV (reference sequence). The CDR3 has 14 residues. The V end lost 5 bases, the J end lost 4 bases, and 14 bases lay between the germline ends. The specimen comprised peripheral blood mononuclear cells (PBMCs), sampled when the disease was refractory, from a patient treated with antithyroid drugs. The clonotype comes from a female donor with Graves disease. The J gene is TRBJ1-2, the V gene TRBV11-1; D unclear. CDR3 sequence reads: CASSGGTGGYGYTF. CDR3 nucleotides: TGTGCCAGCAGCGGCGGAACGGGAGGCTATGGCTACACCTTC.